This T cell receptor beta chain is drawn from a study of memory CD4+ T cells and cytomegalovirus serostatus. The data were produced by immunoSEQ multiplex PCR, yet TCRdb's version contains in-frame clones alone and is incomplete. The sample gives over 60,000 clones, 75% to 90% of which show up once; around 0.9% is in the top ten. Single viable CD3+CD4+CD8-CD45RO+ cells were sorted as the memory CD4+ T cells. This CDR3 spans 16 amino acids. Trimming took off 3 bases at V and 2 bases at J, with 15 bases between the two ends. Germline assignment: CDR1 LNHNV and CDR2 YYDKDF (reference sequence). The sample was memory CD4+ T cells from blood. The chain uses TRBV15 and TRBJ2-3; D ambiguous. The receptor was isolated from an adult in good health and CMV-seronegative. CDR3: CATSSQPPTVTDTQYF. CDR3 DNA: TGTGCCACCAGCAGCCAACCCCCGACTGTCACAGATACGCAGTATTTT.